These 28 T cell receptor beta chains originate from one sample sequenced in a study of shared clonotypes between healthy human individuals. Repertoires were generated with immunoSEQ multiplex PCR, while TCRdb's copy carries only in-frame clones and drops some. The sample consists of about a million clones, approximately 72% of them appearing once. Sequencing was carried out using memory CD4+ T cells sorted from blood. Regarding subset: CD45RA-negative fraction. The source of these receptors is a man aged 18 to 29 in good health.

This rearrangement joins TRBV2 to TRBJ1-5; D is ambiguous. Trimming pared 7 bases from V and 4 bases from J, leaving 11 bases between. There are 13 residues in the CDR3. Germline-derived CDR1 and CDR2 are SNHLY and FYNNEI. For the CDR3, the DNA is TGTGCCAGCACTCCGGAGGGAAATCAGCCCCAGCATTTT. Encoded protein: CASTPEGNQPQHF.

CDR3 amino acids: CASSVQGLAYNEQFF. For the CDR3, the DNA is TGTGCCAGCAGCGTACAAGGACTAGCCTACAATGAGCAGTTCTTC. The chain uses TRBV9 and TRBJ2-1; 7 bases align to TRBD2. Germline-derived CDR1 and CDR2 are SGDLS and YYNGEE. J was trimmed by 2 bases and V by 1 base; bases with no gene match: 3. The CDR3 length is 15 residues. The whole variable domain, remainder taken from reference TRBV9 and TRBJ2-1, is DSGVTQTPKHLITATGQRVTLRCSPRSGDLSVYWYQQSLDQGLQFLIQYYNGEERAKGNILERFSAQQFPDLHSELNLSSLELGDSALYFCASSVQGLAYNEQFFGPGTRLTVL.

This sequence joins TRBV5-1 and TRBJ2-7; either TRBD1 or TRBD2 may fit D (5 bases each). Trimming pared 2 bases from V and 5 bases from J, leaving 14 bases between. In germline, CDR1 is SGHRS, CDR2 YFSETQ. The CDR3 extends over 14 amino acids. CDR3 sequence reads: CASSFEGGAHEQYF. Written as DNA, the CDR3 is TGCGCCAGCAGCTTCGAGGGTGGGGCTCACGAGCAGTACTTC.

A note on this clone: The junction shows a germline mismatch at one end, possibly a read error. The chain is built from TRBV19 and TRBJ2-5; no clear D gene. The CDR3 is 13 residues long. CDR1 LNHDA and CDR2 SQIVND come from the germline V gene (reference sequence). The DNA for the CDR3 is TGTGTCAGTAGTATAACTCTACAAGAGACCCAGTACTTC. This translates into CVSSITLQETQYF.

The chain carries TRBV19 and TRBJ2-5; 7 nucleotides match TRBD1. CDR3 length equals 14 residues. V was clipped by 6 bases and J by 4 bases; unmatched bases: 8. Germline assignment: CDR1 LNHDA and CDR2 SQIVND (reference sequence). CDR3 coding DNA: TGTGCCAGTAGCAGGGACAGAGGTTCAGAGACCCAGTACTTC. Translated, it gives CASSRDRGSETQYF.

V gene TRBV9 combines with J gene TRBJ2-1; D is undetermined. The length of the CDR3 is 12 residues. The V end was cut by 3 bases, the J end by 7 bases, with 8 bases between. Germline CDR1 SGDLS, CDR2 YYNGEE. CDR3 in DNA: TGTGCCAGCAGCGCCCTGACTAATGAGCAGTTCTTC. Residues: CASSALTNEQFF.

This clone was counted once. This chain uses TRBV6-5 with TRBJ1-2; D may be TRBD1 (6 bases). The germline V gene encodes CDR1 MNHEY and CDR2 SVGAGI. Trimming took off 7 bases at V and 5 bases at J, with 20 bases between the two ends. This CDR3 is 15 amino acids long. The CDR3 region has the DNA TGTGCCAGCAAAACAGGGCTGGATACCCTTTATGGCTACACCTTC. Its translation: CASKTGLDTLYGYTF.

V gene TRBV18 combines with J gene TRBJ2-5; possibly TRBD1 or TRBD2 for D (5 bases each). V dropped 3 bases and J dropped 4 bases, with 12 bases sitting between them. Germline CDR1 reads KGHSH; CDR2 reads LQKENI. CDR3 length: 14 residues. CDR3 in amino acids: CASSPQGRGETQYF. CDR3 nucleotide sequence: TGTGCCAGCTCACCCCAGGGACGAGGAGAGACCCAGTACTTC.

The chain employs TRBV5-6 and TRBJ1-1; 9 positions match TRBD1. The CDR3 has 16 residues. The germline V gene encodes CDR1 SGHDT and CDR2 YYEEEE. With V trimmed by 0 bases and J by 0 bases, 3 bases remained unmatched. The CDR3 region has the DNA TGTGCCAGCAGCTTGGCGGGACAGGGCCTGAACACTGAAGCTTTCTTT. Translating it yields CASSLAGQGLNTEAFF.

The CDR3 DNA follows: TGTGCCAGCAGCCTGACCGGACAGGGAAACAATGAGCAGTTCTTC. Encoded protein: CASSLTGQGNNEQFF. The chain has TRBV5-5 and TRBJ2-1; TRBD1 matches 8 bases. The CDR3 is 15 amino acids. After removal of 4 bases from V and 5 bases from J, the junction contained 8 bases not matched to a gene. Germline values: CDR1 SGHKS, CDR2 YYEKEE (reference sequence).

The chain combines TRBV28 with TRBJ2-5, with 8 bases matching TRBD1. CDR3 length: 15 residues. Trimming took 4 bases from V and 2 from J; bases not matched to a gene: 6. From germline, CDR1 is MDHEN and CDR2 SYDVKM. The CDR3 coding sequence is TGTGCCAGCAGTTCACAGGGGGTTCGACAAGAGACCCAGTACTTC. Translation: CASSSQGVRQETQYF.

V gene TRBV6-6 combines with J gene TRBJ1-1; D is possibly TRBD1 (6 bases). The CDR3 runs 15 residues. CDR1 is MNHNY, CDR2 SVGAGI, per germline (reference sequence). Trimming removed 5 bases from V and 1 base from J, with 14 bases in between. The CDR3 sequence: CASSPEGRGNTEAFF. The CDR3 bases are TGTGCCAGCAGTCCAGAGGGCAGGGGGAACACTGAAGCTTTCTTT.

There are a few counts of this clone. The chain couples TRBV9 to TRBJ2-1; D is unclear. Germline CDR1 and CDR2: SGDLS and YYNGEE. Trimming stripped 4 bases from V and 7 bases from J, with 21 bases between. CDR3 length: 16 amino acids. The CDR3 nucleotides are TGTGCCAGCAGCATACGGACGGAGTCAACTGGTAATGAGCAGTTCTTC. This encodes CASSIRTESTGNEQFF. The full variable domain, with the rest looked up from reference TRBV9 and TRBJ2-1, is DSGVTQTPKHLITATGQRVTLRCSPRSGDLSVYWYQQSLDQGLQFLIQYYNGEERAKGNILERFSAQQFPDLHSELNLSSLELGDSALYFCASSIRTESTGNEQFFGPGTRLTVL.

As regards this clone: This specimen includes other DNA sequences encoding the same CDR3. The chain is built from TRBV7-8 and TRBJ2-7; no definite D call. The CDR3 is 14 amino acids. Germline V gene sequence: CDR1 SGHVS, CDR2 FQNEAQ. The germline V and J ends were trimmed by 4 bases and 1 base, with 11 bases remaining between them. This CDR3 reads CASSSSGVSYEQYF. Here the CDR3 DNA reads TGTGCCAGCAGCTCTAGTGGCGTATCCTACGAGCAGTACTTC.

The V and J genes are TRBV5-1 and TRBJ2-1; 12 bases are shared with TRBD1. Looked up from germline, CDR1 is SGHRS and CDR2 is YFSETQ. The V segment lost 4 bases and the J segment 8 bases; nucleotides outside the gene matches: 4. The CDR3 consists of 14 residues. The CDR3 nucleotides are TGCGCCAGCAGCGCGGGACAGGGGGCCTATGAGCAGTTCTTC. It is translated as CASSAGQGAYEQFF.

This chain connects TRBV5-4 to TRBJ1-3; D is perhaps TRBD1 (6 bases). There are 17 residues in the CDR3. V was clipped by 5 bases and J by 4 bases, with 22 bases between them. Germline values: CDR1 SGHNT, CDR2 YYREEE (reference sequence). The chain's CDR3 is CASSPLGPGAVGNTIYF. CDR3 coding DNA: TGTGCCAGCAGTCCGCTAGGGCCAGGGGCCGTCGGAAACACCATATATTTT.

This clone was counted a single time. This chain connects TRBV10-3 to TRBJ1-2; the D is unclear. This CDR3 region has 13 residues. V lost 3 bases to trimming and J lost 4 bases, with 9 bases between them. CDR1 and CDR2 from the germline V gene are ENHRY and SYGVKD. The CDR3 coding sequence is TGTGCCATCAGTGACCGGGATGCCTATGGCTACACCTTC. Translating gives CAISDRDAYGYTF.

The V gene is TRBV29-1, the J gene TRBJ2-2; D is unresolved. V gave up 6 bases and J gave up 3 bases, with 5 bases separating them. This CDR3 is 11 amino acids long. Germline loops: CDR1 SQVTM, CDR2 ANQGSEA. CDR3 sequence: CSVRDTGELFF. The CDR3, as DNA: TGCAGCGTAAGGGACACCGGGGAGCTGTTTTTT.

The chain joins TRBV6-1 to TRBJ1-4, with D perhaps TRBD1 (5 bases). Looked up from germline, CDR1 is MNHNS and CDR2 is SASEGT. Trimming pared 8 bases from V and 7 bases from J, leaving 17 bases between. The CDR3 contains 14 residues. CDR3 sequence reads: CASERGGEFEKLFF. The CDR3 DNA is TGTGCCAGCGAAAGAGGAGGGGAGTTTGAAAAACTGTTTTTT.

V is TRBV18 and J is TRBJ2-1; D is unresolved. Germline V gene sequence: CDR1 KGHSH, CDR2 LQKENI. The V gene lost 2 bases and the J gene lost 5 bases, with 7 bases spanning the gap. This CDR3 region has 13 residues. CDR3 amino acids: CASSPVYDNEQFF. In nucleotides, the CDR3 is TGTGCCAGCTCACCAGTCTACGACAATGAGCAGTTCTTC.

A few counts support this clone. The chain uses TRBV7-6 and TRBJ1-5; weak D call: TRBD1 (5 bases). CDR1 is SGHVS, CDR2 FNYEAQ, per germline. The CDR3 consists of 13 residues. Trimming took off 4 bases at V and 5 bases at J, with 9 bases between the two ends. The CDR3 DNA is TGTGCCAGCAGCTCTAGCAGGGATCAGCCCCAGCATTTT. Its translation: CASSSSRDQPQHF.

The J gene is TRBJ2-2, the V gene TRBV19; 7 bases map to TRBD2. The CDR3 has 15 amino acids. The trim removed 6 bases at V and 6 bases at J, leaving 10 bases unmatched. Germline-derived CDR1 and CDR2 are LNHDA and SQIVND (reference sequence). The CDR3 nucleotides are TGTGCCAGTAGAGATGGGGGAGGGAGCCCCGGGGAGCTGTTTTTT. Amino acids: CASRDGGGSPGELFF.

The DNA of the CDR3 is TGTGCCAGCACCCCCGGGACAGATTACAACAATGAGCAGTTCTTC. This gives the protein CASTPGTDYNNEQFF. The J gene is TRBJ2-1, the V gene TRBV6-6; 7 bases fit TRBD1. This CDR3 is 15 amino acids long. Losses at the gene ends were 7 bases for V and 5 bases for J; bases not matched to a gene: 11. Germline V gives CDR1 MNHNY, CDR2 SVGAGI (reference sequence).

V gene TRBV10-1 combines with J gene TRBJ2-2; 7 bases are a match to TRBD2. Looked up from germline, CDR1 is WNHNN and CDR2 is SYGVQD (reference sequence). The CDR3 consists of 16 residues. Germline trimming cut 2 bases from V and 5 bases from J; bases unmatched to any gene: 8. The CDR3 bases are TGCGCCAGCAGTGAGCGGGGAGCGGGGTCAACCGGGGAGCTGTTTTTT. Translated, it gives CASSERGAGSTGELFF.

CDR3 protein: CASSFMSNLYGYTF. The CDR3 nucleotides read TGTGCCAGCAGCTTCATGTCGAACCTCTATGGCTACACCTTC. J is TRBJ1-2 and V is TRBV7-2, with D unclear. Germline CDR1 SGHTA, CDR2 FQGNSA. The CDR3 extends over 14 amino acids. V dropped 3 bases and J dropped 4 bases, with 12 bases sitting between them.

The genes are TRBV7-9 and TRBJ2-7; no firm D call. The CDR3 consists of 12 residues. V lost 8 bases and J lost 2, with 10 bases in between. CDR1 SEHNR and CDR2 FQNEAQ come from the germline V gene (reference sequence). CDR3 residues: CASAVAPYEQYF. The CDR3 nucleotides are TGTGCCAGCGCCGTAGCCCCCTACGAGCAGTACTTC.

The chain joins TRBV2 to TRBJ1-2; D unclear. V was shortened by 4 bases and J by 4 bases, with 10 bases between the two germline ends. Germline V gives CDR1 SNHLY, CDR2 FYNNEI. The CDR3 runs 13 residues. The CDR3 sequence: CASSGGPGYGYTF. CDR3 nucleotide sequence: TGTGCCAGCAGTGGAGGGCCAGGCTATGGCTACACCTTC.

This chain links TRBV28 with TRBJ1-1, with D perhaps TRBD1 (6 bases). The CDR3 has 16 residues. V was pared by 4 bases and J by 4 bases, with 19 bases between. Germline CDR1 and CDR2: MDHEN and SYDVKM. The CDR3 is CASSSTLTGWSTEAFF. The CDR3 DNA sequence: TGTGCCAGCAGTTCGACTTTGACAGGCTGGTCCACTGAAGCTTTCTTT. Variable domain in full (rest from reference TRBV28 and TRBJ1-1): DVKVTQSSRYLVKRTGEKVFLECVQDMDHENMFWYRQDPGLGLRLIYFSYDVKMKEKGDIPEGYSVSREKKERFSLILESASTNQTSMYLCASSSTLTGWSTEAFFGQGTRLTVV.